This TCR beta chain was sequenced during a study of OX40 agonist ivuxolimab in advanced cancers. Study as a whole: Cohort: 82.7% men, mean age approximately 64, aged roughly 23 to 79. Of the participants, around 39% had some prior anti-PD-1, anti-PD-L1 or anti-CTLA-4 therapy, which was allowed.

Study results and caveats: The specificity for antigen of the expanded peripheral T cells was not determined.

Only one count was recorded for this clone. Antigen: not known. This CDR3 has 17 amino acids. Germline CDR1 and CDR2: SGDLS and YYNGEE. The V segment lost 0 bases and the J segment 0 bases; nucleotides outside the gene matches: 1. TCRdb's copy holds only in-frame clones and misses some; the assay was immunoSEQ multiplex PCR. The profile shows 20,000 to 25,000 clones, 84% of them singletons. The genes are TRBV9 and TRBJ2-2; 11 positions agree with TRBD2. The sequence came from an adult with an advanced solid tumor such as melanoma, head and neck, liver or kidney cancer. The sample consisted of CD4+ or CD8+ T cells sorted from blood, taken in a trial of the OX40 agonist ivuxolimab. CDR3 loop: CASSVGLAGTNTGELFF. The CDR3 bases are TGTGCCAGCAGCGTAGGACTAGCGGGAACGAACACCGGGGAGCTGTTTTTT.